A few counts support the clone carrying this T cell receptor beta chain. These data come from a study of early T cells in non-severe SARS-CoV-2 infection. Study-wide context: It was bulk RNA from unsorted whole blood that was sequenced, and the chains were unpaired.

Unique molecular identifiers were added to individual cDNA molecules. One entry per CDR3 protein, called by TCRdb with MiXCR from the 5' RACE reads. The data show just under 85,000 distinct CDR3 sequences, more than 9% seen once. Trimming pared 7 bases from V and 2 bases from J, leaving 10 bases between. Germline values: CDR1 MDHEN, CDR2 SYDVKM. The CDR3 runs 13 residues. The chain joins TRBV28 to TRBJ2-3, with no clear D. This material consisted of whole blood, taken at baseline. The TCR originated in an adult who was a healthcare worker with PCR-confirmed SARS-CoV-2 infection or an uninfected control (not recorded which). CDR3 protein: CASKGRVTDTQYF. DNA for the CDR3: TGTGCCAGCAAAGGCCGCGTCACAGATACGCAGTATTTT.